This T cell receptor (beta chain) was captured in a study of blood T cells in healthy people across ages. Study-wide findings and caveats: Naive T cell percentage showed a strong correlation with TCR beta diversity. It was held that diversity estimates obtained from one million T cells represented underestimates.

The use of a sample-barcoded 5' primer and a J-beta primer mix characterized a second PCR of roughly 6 to 11 cycles. TCRdb passed the 5' RACE reads through MiXCR, listing each CDR3 protein once. The data show about 730,000 distinct CDR3 sequences, 40% to 45% seen once. This clonotype was seen a handful of times. Its specificity is not known. Sequenced material: blood. This receptor was obtained from a woman aged 55-69 years in good health.

Here the CDR3 reads CASSPLTVGNEQFF. Here the CDR3 DNA reads TGTGCCAGCAGCCCTCTCACCGTGGGGAATGAGCAGTTCTTC. V usage is TRBV14 and J usage is TRBJ2-1; D is unclear. CDR3 length: 14 residues. V was cut by 4 bases and J by 7 bases, with 14 bases left in between. Germline lookup yields CDR1 SGHDN and CDR2 FVKESK.